The entry below gives a single T cell receptor (beta chain) sequence along with its context. These data come from a study of blood T cell repertoires in COVID-19. Overall study context: PBMCs, B-cell-depleted T cells, or T cells provided the cDNA or gDNA that made up the material.

Sequencing was performed with immunoSEQ multiplex PCR; in TCRdb, only in-frame clones are kept and a portion is missing. The sample contains roughly 260,000 clones, 82% of which appear only once. This CDR3 spans 16 amino acids. With 1 base removed from V and 1 base from J, the gap between germline ends came to 13 bases. CDR1 is SGHTA and CDR2 is FQGNSA in the germline V gene. This chain uses TRBV7-2 with TRBJ1-1, with D possibly being TRBD1 (5 bases). The sample taken for sequencing was peripheral blood. The sequence was obtained from a woman in her sixties or seventies with acute or convalescent COVID-19. The CDR3 DNA follows: TGTGCCAGCAGCTTAGGAATAGGGGCCCAGAACACTGAAGCTTTCTTT. This encodes CASSLGIGAQNTEAFF. The full variable domain, rest sourced from reference TRBV7-2 and TRBJ1-1, is GAGVSQSPSNKVTEKGKDVELRCDPISGHTALYWYRQSLGQGLEFLIYFQGNSAPDKSGLPSDRFSAERTGGSVSTLTIQRTQQEDSAVYLCASSLGIGAQNTEAFFGQGTRLTVV.